These 11 T cell receptor beta chains were sequenced from one sample in a study of early T cells in non-severe SARS-CoV-2 infection listed by TCRdb under 2021. Libraries were made using 5' RACE. This sample was sequenced with a NextSeq 500. Clones were called with MiXCR by TCRdb after fastp trimmed the public reads at Q25, and only in-frame beta chains were retained. Merged by CDR3 protein, the rows form single entries marked with the most common genes and DNA. For this sample the table gives roughly 50,000 distinct CDR3 sequences, of which 6.5% to 9% were detected only once. In total, the top ten clones hold about 9.2% of the sample. The sample taken for sequencing was whole blood. These receptors all come from an adult who was a healthcare worker with PCR-confirmed SARS-CoV-2 infection or an uninfected control (not recorded which).

The chain has TRBV7-2 and TRBJ2-6; D uncertain. The CDR3 has 12 amino acids. The V end was cut by 5 bases, the J end by 7 bases, with 6 bases between. Germline V gives CDR1 SGHTA, CDR2 FQGNSA. CDR3 in amino acids: CASSPIANVLTF. The CDR3 DNA follows: TGTGCCAGCAGCCCCATAGCCAACGTCCTGACTTTC.

This clonotype was observed many times. V and J are TRBV28 and TRBJ2-7, with 8 bases matching TRBD1. This CDR3 contains 12 residues. The germline V gene encodes CDR1 MDHEN and CDR2 SYDVKM. The V gene end was trimmed by 7 bases and the J gene end by 5 bases; junction bases not matched to a gene: 4. CDR3 DNA: TGTGCCAGCACCGGACAGGGCCACGAGCAGTACTTC. Translation: CASTGQGHEQYF.

This clonotype was picked up many times. The V and J genes are TRBV3-1 and TRBJ1-2; D is undetermined. CDR1 is LGHDT and CDR2 is YNNKEL in the germline V gene (reference sequence). Between the trimmed V and J ends, which lost 0 bases and 4 bases, there was a span of 9 bases. The CDR3 extends over 14 amino acids. CDR3 DNA sequence: TGTGCCAGCAGCCAAGAAGGGTTCGGCTATGGCTACACCTTC. Translated: CASSQEGFGYGYTF.

The V and J genes are TRBV12-3 or TRBV12-4 and TRBJ2-6, with D perhaps matching TRBD1 (5 bases). The CDR3 spans 15 residues. V shed 6 bases and J shed 0 bases, with 9 bases lying between them. CDR3 protein: CASSFTGSGANVLTF. CDR3 sequence (DNA): TGTGCCAGCAGCTTTACAGGCTCTGGGGCCAACGTCCTGACTTTC.

The chain employs TRBV7-2 and TRBJ2-5; perhaps TRBD1 as D (6 bases). Germline lookup yields CDR1 SGHTA and CDR2 FQGNSA. This CDR3 has 14 amino acids. Trimming removed 5 bases at V and 5 bases at J, with 15 bases between. The CDR3 spells CASSHLGQGETQYF. DNA of the CDR3: TGTGCCAGCAGCCATTTAGGTCAGGGGGAGACCCAGTACTTC.

By proportion, this clonotype is medium-sized (0.01 to 0.1%). CDR3 coding DNA: TGTGCCAGCTCAAACAACAATGAGGGGAATGAGCAGTTCTTC. Translated, it gives CASSNNNEGNEQFF. The genes are TRBV18 and TRBJ2-1; D may match TRBD1 or TRBD2 (5 bases each). Germline V gives CDR1 KGHSH, CDR2 LQKENI. The CDR3 covers 14 residues. Trimming cost V 5 bases and J 7 bases, with 15 bases left between them.

This clonotype has a count of ten or more. The rearrangement uses TRBV5-1 and TRBJ2-1; tentatively, D is TRBD2 (6 bases). The CDR3 sequence is 14 residues long. Germline values: CDR1 SGHRS, CDR2 YFSETQ. V was clipped by 7 bases and J by 9 bases, with 20 bases between them. The CDR3 reads CASQAWEEFREQFF. CDR3 nucleotides: TGCGCCAGCCAGGCCTGGGAGGAGTTCCGTGAGCAGTTCTTC. The whole variable domain, remainder taken from reference TRBV5-1 and TRBJ2-1, is KAGVTQTPRYLIKTRGQQVTLSCSPISGHRSVSWYQQTPGQGLQFLFEYFSETQRNKGNFPGRFSGRQFSNSRSEMNVSTLELGDSALYLCASQAWEEFREQFFGPGTRLTVL.

This clonotype was observed many times. The V and J genes are TRBV2 and TRBJ2-7; 9 bases line up with TRBD1. The germline V gene has CDR1 SNHLY and CDR2 FYNNEI. V trimming: 6 bases; J trimming: 5 bases; junction bases outside the gene matches: 2. This CDR3 has 12 residues. The chain's CDR3 is CASRGQGNEQYF. In nucleotides, the CDR3 is TGTGCCAGCAGGGGACAGGGTAACGAGCAGTACTTC.

This clonotype was seen more than once but under ten times. CDR3 amino acids: CASKGQGASLDEQFF. The CDR3 DNA is TGTGCCAGCAAGGGACAGGGGGCATCTCTGGATGAGCAGTTCTTC. The chain joins TRBV28 to TRBJ2-1, with 12 bases identical to TRBD1. Losses at the gene ends were 7 bases for V and 8 bases for J; bases not matched to a gene: 9. CDR3 size: 15 residues. Germline V gene sequence: CDR1 MDHEN, CDR2 SYDVKM.

This rearrangement joins TRBV3-1 to TRBJ1-4, with D possibly being TRBD1 (5 bases). V lost 2 bases and J lost 8, with 12 bases in between. Germline V gene data show CDR1 as LGHDT and CDR2 as YNNKEL (reference sequence). CDR3 length: 14 amino acids. The CDR3 spells CASSQNGGGEKLFF. CDR3 bases: TGTGCCAGCAGCCAAAACGGGGGAGGCGAAAAACTGTTTTTT.

This clonotype was seen repeatedly, ten times or more. The DNA of the CDR3 is TGTGCCAGCAGCGCAGACAGGGCCAGCTACAATGAGCAGTTCTTC. Amino acid sequence: CASSADRASYNEQFF. The chain joins TRBV9 to TRBJ2-1; 7 nucleotides align to TRBD1. V shed 3 bases, J shed 3 bases, and the junction held 6 bases outside the gene matches. The CDR3 extends over 15 amino acids. Germline V gives CDR1 SGDLS, CDR2 YYNGEE.